These 5 T cell receptor beta chains were sequenced from one sample in a study of OX40 agonist ivuxolimab in advanced cancers. Using immunoSEQ multiplex PCR, the repertoire was profiled, and TCRdb retains in-frame clones only, with some absent. The sample records over 40,000 clones, roughly 80% being singletons. Sequenced here: CD4+ or CD8+ T cells sorted from blood, sampled in a trial of the OX40 agonist ivuxolimab. The source is an adult with an advanced solid tumor such as melanoma, head and neck, liver or kidney cancer.

The rearrangement joins TRBV7-2 to TRBJ2-7, with 10 bases identical to TRBD2. Germline loops: CDR1 SGHTA, CDR2 FQGNSA. The V segment lost 3 bases and the J segment 5 bases; nucleotides outside the gene matches: 10. This CDR3 comprises 16 residues. CDR3 sequence reads: CASSLLPSGSINEQYF. In nucleotides, the CDR3 is TGTGCCAGCAGCTTGCTCCCTAGCGGGAGTATCAACGAGCAGTACTTC.

In nucleotides, the CDR3 is TGTGCCATCACTAGCAACACCGGGGAGCTGTTTTTT. Translation gives CAITSNTGELFF. The chain couples TRBV10-3 to TRBJ2-2; D possibly corresponds to TRBD2 (5 bases). The CDR3 is made up of 12 amino acids. Germline CDR1 and CDR2: ENHRY and SYGVKD. The ends were cut back, 7 bases at V and 2 bases at J, with 5 bases in the middle.

This chain links TRBV7-8 with TRBJ1-2; a weak D match, TRBD1 (6 bases). Germline CDR1 SGHVS, CDR2 FQNEAQ. The CDR3 runs 14 residues. The germline V and J ends were trimmed by 0 bases and 4 bases, with 9 bases remaining between them. In nucleotides, the CDR3 is TGTGCCAGCAGCTTAGCACAGGGAACCTATGGCTACACCTTC. It specifies CASSLAQGTYGYTF.

The chain carries TRBV15 and TRBJ1-5; unclear D gene. The germline CDR1 and CDR2 sequences are LNHNV and YYDKDF (reference sequence). Trimming removed 4 bases at V and 4 bases at J, with 11 bases between. This CDR3 contains 14 residues. CDR3 amino acids: CATSTDGRNQPQHF. CDR3 bases: TGTGCCACCAGCACAGACGGTAGGAATCAGCCCCAGCATTTT.

CDR3 sequence reads: CASSEGGISNQPQHF. CDR3 DNA: TGTGCCAGCAGTGAGGGAGGGATCAGCAATCAGCCCCAGCATTTT. The V call is TRBV6-1, the J call TRBJ1-5, with no clear D. The germline V gene has CDR1 MNHNS and CDR2 SASEGT. The V end lost 3 bases, the J end lost 1 base, and 10 bases lay between the germline ends. This CDR3 is 15 amino acids long.